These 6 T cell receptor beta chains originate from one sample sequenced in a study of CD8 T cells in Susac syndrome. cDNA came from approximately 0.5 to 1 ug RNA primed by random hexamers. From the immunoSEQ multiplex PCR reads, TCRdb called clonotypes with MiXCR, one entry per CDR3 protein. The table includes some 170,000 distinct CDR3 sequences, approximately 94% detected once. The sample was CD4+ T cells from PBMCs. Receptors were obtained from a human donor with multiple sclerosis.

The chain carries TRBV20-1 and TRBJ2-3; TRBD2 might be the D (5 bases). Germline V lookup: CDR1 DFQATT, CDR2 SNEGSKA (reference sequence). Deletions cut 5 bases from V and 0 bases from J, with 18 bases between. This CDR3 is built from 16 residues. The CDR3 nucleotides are TGCAGTGCTCCTGACTTGCTAGGCGGGAGCACAGATACGCAGTATTTT. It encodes CSAPDLLGGSTDTQYF.

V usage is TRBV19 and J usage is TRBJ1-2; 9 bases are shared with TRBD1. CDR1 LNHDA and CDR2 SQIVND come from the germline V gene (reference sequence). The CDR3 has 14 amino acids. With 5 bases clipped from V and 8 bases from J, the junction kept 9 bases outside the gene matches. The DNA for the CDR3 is TGTGCCAGTAGTGATCAAGACAGGGGGTTCGGCTACACCTTC. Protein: CASSDQDRGFGYTF.

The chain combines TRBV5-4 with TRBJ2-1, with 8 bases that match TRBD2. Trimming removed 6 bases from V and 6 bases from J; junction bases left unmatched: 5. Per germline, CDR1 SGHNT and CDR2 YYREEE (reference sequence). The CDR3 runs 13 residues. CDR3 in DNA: TGTGCCAGCACCTTTAGCGGGATCAATGAGCAGTTCTTC. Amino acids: CASTFSGINEQFF.

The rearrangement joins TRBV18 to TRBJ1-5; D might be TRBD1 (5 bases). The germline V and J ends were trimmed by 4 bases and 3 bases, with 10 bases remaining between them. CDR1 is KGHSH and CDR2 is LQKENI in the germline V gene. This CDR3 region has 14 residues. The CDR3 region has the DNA TGTGCCAGCTCACAAGTTGGGGCCAATCAGCCCCAGCATTTT. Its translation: CASSQVGANQPQHF.

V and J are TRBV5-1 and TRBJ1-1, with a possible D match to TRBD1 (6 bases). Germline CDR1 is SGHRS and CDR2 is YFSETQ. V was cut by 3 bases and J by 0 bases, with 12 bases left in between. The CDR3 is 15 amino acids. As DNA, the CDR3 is TGCGCCAGCAGCTCCTCAGGGACACTGAACACTGAAGCTTTCTTT. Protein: CASSSSGTLNTEAFF.

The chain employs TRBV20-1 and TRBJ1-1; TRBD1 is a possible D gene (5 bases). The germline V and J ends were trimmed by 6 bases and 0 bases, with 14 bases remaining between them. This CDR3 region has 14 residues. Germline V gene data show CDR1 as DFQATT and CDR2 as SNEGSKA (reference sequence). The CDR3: CSALTRGLNTEAFF. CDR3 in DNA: TGCAGTGCCCTAACGAGGGGCCTGAACACTGAAGCTTTCTTT.